The 25 T cell receptor beta chains presented below share a single source sample, sequenced in a study of shared clonotypes between healthy human individuals. CD45RO-negative cells were positively selected for CCR7, leaving out terminally differentiated effector memory CD45RA+ cells. Clones were sequenced by immunoSEQ multiplex PCR, and TCRdb holds only the in-frame ones, with some missing. Here the sample spans roughly 2,000,000 clones, approximately 92% being singletons. The sample comprised naive CD8+ T cells from PBMCs. All receptors come from a young man in good health. Some clones in this sample may be carry-over from other donors' samples.

The CDR3 DNA follows: TGTGCTAGTGGTCTCGGACAGGGACTGACTAACTATGGCTACACCTTC. This gives the protein CASGLGQGLTNYGYTF. This chain uses TRBV12-5 with TRBJ1-2, with 8 bases matching TRBD1. Trimming at V came to 5 bases and at J to 0 bases, leaving 8 bases not matched to a gene. There are 16 residues in the CDR3. Germline V gene data show CDR1 as LGHNT and CDR2 as FRNRAP.

As regards this clone: Relative to the germline gene, one junction end is altered; a read error may explain this. The chain is built from TRBV28 and TRBJ2-7; the D call may be TRBD1 or TRBD2 (5 bases each). CDR3 length equals 12 residues. CDR1 and CDR2 (germline): MDHEN, SYDVKM. The CDR3: CVSTLNGGEQYF. The CDR3 DNA is TGTGTCAGCACCCTCAATGGGGGCGAGCAGTACTTC.

The chain joins TRBV6-5 to TRBJ2-7, with D tentatively TRBD2 (6 bases). The CDR3 spans 15 residues. Germline V gene data show CDR1 as MNHEY and CDR2 as SVGAGI. The V end lost 4 bases, the J end lost 6 bases, and 19 bases lay between the germline ends. Here the CDR3 reads CASSWGKDYPVEQYF. The CDR3 DNA reads as TGTGCCAGCAGTTGGGGGAAGGACTATCCGGTCGAGCAGTACTTC.

The chain carries TRBV7-3 and TRBJ1-2; 9 nucleotides line up with TRBD1. CDR1 is SGHTA, CDR2 FQGTGA, per germline. The trim removed 4 bases at V and 8 bases at J, leaving 8 bases unmatched. The CDR3 loop spans 14 amino acids. This CDR3 is CASSSGQGIEGYTF. CDR3 sequence (DNA): TGTGCCAGCAGCTCGGGACAGGGAATAGAGGGCTACACCTTC.

The V gene is TRBV7-8, the J gene TRBJ1-1, with a tentative D call TRBD1 (6 bases). V lost 7 bases, J lost 4 bases, and 16 bases lay in between. The germline V gene encodes CDR1 SGHVS and CDR2 FQNEAQ. CDR3 size: 14 residues. DNA of the CDR3: TGTGCCAGCAACCCCCTTGGGGGCGTCACTGAAGCTTTCTTT. Translation gives CASNPLGGVTEAFF. The full variable domain, rest sourced from reference TRBV7-8 and TRBJ1-1, is GAGVSQSPRYKVAKRGQDVALRCDPISGHVSLFWYQQALGQGPEFLTYFQNEAQLDKSGLPSDRFFAERPEGSVSTLKIQRTQQEDSAVYLCASNPLGGVTEAFFGQGTRLTVV.

J is TRBJ2-1 and V is TRBV11-2; 10 bases are shared with TRBD2. CDR3 length equals 16 residues. The V gene end was trimmed by 4 bases and the J gene end by 4 bases; junction bases not matched to a gene: 7. Germline-derived CDR1 and CDR2 are SGHAT and FQNNGV. CDR3 protein: CASSYGLAETYNEQFF. CDR3 in DNA: TGTGCCAGCAGCTACGGACTAGCGGAGACGTACAATGAGCAGTTCTTC.

The chain couples TRBV11-3 to TRBJ2-2, with 7 positions matching TRBD1. V dropped 2 bases and J dropped 1; count of bases not matched to a gene: 4. Germline loops: CDR1 SGHNT, CDR2 YENEEA. This CDR3 has 16 residues. CDR3: CASSLSPGGNTGELFF. The CDR3 nucleotides are TGTGCCAGCAGCTTATCTCCAGGGGGGAACACCGGGGAGCTGTTTTTT.

This chain connects TRBV7-9 to TRBJ2-3; no clear D. Trimming shortened V by 6 bases and J by 1 base, and 11 bases separated the two germline ends. CDR3 length: 14 residues. The germline gives CDR1 SEHNR, CDR2 FQNEAQ (reference sequence). Written as DNA, the CDR3 is TGTGCCAGCAGTGAGAACCCAGGCACAGATACGCAGTATTTT. Its translation: CASSENPGTDTQYF.

CDR3 region: CASSYSVVNEQFF. The CDR3 DNA follows: TGTGCCAGCAGTTACTCGGTGGTCAATGAGCAGTTCTTC. The genes are TRBV6-5 and TRBJ2-1; D call uncertain. Germline CDR1 MNHEY, CDR2 SVGAGI. V lost 0 bases, J lost 6 bases, and 6 bases lay in between. This CDR3 has 13 amino acids.

This clone appeared a single time. The chain is built from TRBV29-1 and TRBJ2-7, with a weak D call TRBD1 (7 bases). The CDR3 has 14 amino acids. Per the germline V gene, CDR1 is SQVTM and CDR2 is ANQGSEA. V was shortened by 1 base and J by 0 bases, with 10 bases between the two germline ends. CDR3: CSVEGGDSSYEQYF. CDR3 DNA: TGCAGCGTTGAAGGGGGGGACAGCTCCTACGAGCAGTACTTC.

The chain joins TRBV29-1 to TRBJ2-7; D unresolved. The CDR3 loop spans 13 amino acids. Germline V lookup: CDR1 SQVTM, CDR2 ANQGSEA. Between the trimmed V and J ends, which lost 6 bases and 4 bases, there was a span of 16 bases. The CDR3 is CSVRLPYPYEQYF. In DNA form, the CDR3 reads TGCAGCGTCAGACTGCCGTATCCTTACGAGCAGTACTTC.

The CDR3 nucleotides read TGTGCCAGCGCCCTCCGAGGTAACACTGAAGCTTTCTTT. Translation: CASALRGNTEAFF. The chain recombines TRBV2 with TRBJ1-1; D gene uncertain. This CDR3 region has 13 residues. Germline CDR1 reads SNHLY; CDR2 reads FYNNEI. Deletions cut 8 bases from V and 2 bases from J, with 12 bases between.

This chain joins TRBV4-1 and TRBJ2-1; either TRBD1 or TRBD2 may fit D (5 bases each). Deletions cut 4 bases from V and 2 bases from J, with 15 bases between. The germline gives CDR1 MGHRA, CDR2 YSYEKL. The CDR3 loop spans 16 amino acids. The CDR3 is CASSPAGTFTYNEQFF. The CDR3 DNA reads TGCGCCAGCAGCCCCGCCGGGACGTTTACCTACAATGAGCAGTTCTTC.

V and J are TRBV29-1 and TRBJ2-1; 9 bases agree with TRBD1. Germline V gene sequence: CDR1 SQVTM, CDR2 ANQGSEA. CDR3 length equals 15 residues. The V gene end was trimmed by 1 base and the J gene end by 6 bases; junction bases not matched to a gene: 7. As DNA, the CDR3 is TGCAGCGTTGAAGGCGGGGACAGGGCCGCCAATGAGCAGTTCTTC. Translation: CSVEGGDRAANEQFF.

The CDR3 reads CASKSLARDRGVMNTEAFF. CDR3 nucleotide sequence: TGTGCCAGCAAGAGTCTCGCCCGGGACAGGGGTGTTATGAACACTGAAGCTTTCTTT. The chain links TRBV9 to TRBJ1-1; 10 bases map to TRBD1. There are 19 residues in the CDR3. V lost 6 bases, J lost 0 bases, and 17 bases stayed unmatched. The V gene's germline CDR1 is SGDLS and CDR2 YYNGEE.

The V gene is TRBV2, the J gene TRBJ1-5; D may be TRBD1 (6 bases). The CDR3 is 18 amino acids. CDR1 and CDR2 from the germline V gene are SNHLY and FYNNEI. Trimming cost V 1 base and J 5 bases, with 21 bases left between them. In nucleotides, the CDR3 is TGTGCCAGCAGTGAAGAATCGGGGGGGCAGGGTGACGATCAGCCCCAGCATTTT. Protein: CASSEESGGQGDDQPQHF.

The chain employs TRBV27 and TRBJ2-3; TRBD1 is a possible D gene (5 bases). CDR3 length: 13 amino acids. CDR1 and CDR2 (germline): MNHEY, SMNVEV (reference sequence). Deletions cut 6 bases from V and 6 bases from J, with 13 bases between. The chain's CDR3 is CASSDNSGDTQYF. DNA for the CDR3: TGTGCCAGCAGCGACAATTCAGGGGATACGCAGTATTTT.

This chain links TRBV2 with TRBJ2-6; 7 bases line up with TRBD1. V was clipped by 10 bases and J by 0 bases; unmatched bases: 12. The CDR3 is 17 amino acids. Germline CDR1 is SNHLY and CDR2 is FYNNEI. CDR3 coding DNA: TGTGCCAAACACCGGGGACAGCCCTTCTCTGGGGCCAACGTCCTGACTTTC. Translated: CAKHRGQPFSGANVLTF.

This chain uses TRBV7-9 with TRBJ2-3; the match to TRBD2 covers 12 bases. Per the germline V gene, CDR1 is SEHNR and CDR2 is FQNEAQ (reference sequence). There are 17 residues in the CDR3. V lost 7 bases, J lost 0 bases, and 8 bases stayed unmatched. The CDR3 sequence is CASTLPGLAGSTDTQYF. CDR3 coding DNA: TGTGCCAGCACCCTCCCGGGACTAGCGGGTAGCACAGATACGCAGTATTTT.

The genes are TRBV19 and TRBJ1-5; the D gene is possibly TRBD1 (6 bases). Trimming pared 7 bases from V and 7 bases from J, leaving 17 bases between. Germline lookup yields CDR1 LNHDA and CDR2 SQIVND (reference sequence). The CDR3 is 14 amino acids. The CDR3 DNA is TGTGCCAGTACCTCCCTCGGGGGGCGGCAGCCCCAGCATTTT. It is translated as CASTSLGGRQPQHF. Complete variable domain (other parts from reference TRBV19 and TRBJ1-5): DGGITQSPKYLFRKEGQNVTLSCEQNLNHDAMYWYRQDPGQGLRLIYYSQIVNDFQKGDIAEGYSVSREKKESFPLTVTSAQKNPTAFYLCASTSLGGRQPQHFGDGTRLSIL.

V is TRBV9 and J is TRBJ1-2, with D possibly TRBD1 on 6 matching bases. In germline, CDR1 is SGDLS, CDR2 YYNGEE. The CDR3 loop spans 15 amino acids. The V and J ends lost 2 bases and 4 bases respectively, with 15 bases between them. CDR3 protein: CASSVLGGEVYGYTF. The CDR3 bases are TGTGCCAGCAGCGTTCTGGGGGGCGAGGTCTATGGCTACACCTTC.

The chain is built from TRBV11-2 and TRBJ1-2, with no clear D. In germline, CDR1 is SGHAT, CDR2 FQNNGV. The CDR3 extends over 15 amino acids. V was pared by 1 base and J by 2 bases, with 11 bases between. The CDR3 region is CASSLVPGNNYGYTF. The CDR3 DNA is TGTGCCAGCAGCTTAGTCCCGGGCAACAACTATGGCTACACCTTC.

V gene TRBV27 combines with J gene TRBJ2-7; D is undetermined. Germline V gene lookup returns CDR1 MNHEY and CDR2 SMNVEV (reference sequence). This CDR3 spans 13 amino acids. Trimming removed 5 bases at V and 2 bases at J, with 10 bases between. The CDR3: CASSPSPTYEQYF. In DNA form, the CDR3 reads TGTGCCAGCAGTCCCTCTCCGACCTACGAGCAGTACTTC.

The rearrangement uses TRBV28 and TRBJ2-1; TRBD2 matches at 7 bases. Germline CDR1 reads MDHEN; CDR2 reads SYDVKM. The CDR3 runs 14 residues. V shed 4 bases, J shed 3 bases, and the junction held 3 bases outside the gene matches. The chain's CDR3 is CASSSSGNYNEQFF. CDR3 bases: TGTGCCAGCAGTTCTAGCGGCAACTACAATGAGCAGTTCTTC.

This chain connects TRBV7-9 to TRBJ1-1, with D perhaps matching TRBD1 (6 bases). This CDR3 comprises 13 residues. Trimming took 7 bases from V and 3 from J, leaving 12 bases between them. Germline CDR1 SEHNR, CDR2 FQNEAQ (reference sequence). Here the CDR3 DNA reads TGTGCCAGCAAGGGGGGAGGGTACACTGAAGCTTTCTTT. Protein sequence: CASKGGGYTEAFF.